This T cell receptor beta chain was sequenced for a study of beta chain features in type 1 diabetes. Overall study results and limits: Across patients, naive, central memory and Treg TCRB repertoires exhibited apparently greater similarity than was observed across healthy donors. The question of HLA type influencing TCRB rearrangement was one that remained unresolved here. Researchers report that Type 1 diabetes patients had moderately but significantly shorter TCRB CDR3s across all four CD4+ subsets.

TCRB transcripts that were expressed got sequenced, as all of the isolated RNA had been reverse transcribed. Libraries were prepared by immunoSEQ multiplex PCR; TCRdb keeps only in-frame clonotypes and omits some of them. The table has 640,000 or so clones, 10% to 15% seen once. V shed 3 bases and J shed 5 bases, with 16 bases lying between them. The CDR3 totals 14 residues. Per germline, CDR1 GTSNPN and CDR2 SVGIG (reference sequence). This clone was picked up a small number of times. Its matching antigen is unknown. The sample taken for sequencing was naive CD4+ T cells from blood. The clonotype was recovered from a man younger than 30 with type 1 diabetes. V is TRBV30 and J is TRBJ1-1; D is undetermined. The CDR3 DNA reads TGTGCCTGGAGCGCTTACCCCCAGATGACTGAAGCTTTCTTT. Residues: CAWSAYPQMTEAFF.